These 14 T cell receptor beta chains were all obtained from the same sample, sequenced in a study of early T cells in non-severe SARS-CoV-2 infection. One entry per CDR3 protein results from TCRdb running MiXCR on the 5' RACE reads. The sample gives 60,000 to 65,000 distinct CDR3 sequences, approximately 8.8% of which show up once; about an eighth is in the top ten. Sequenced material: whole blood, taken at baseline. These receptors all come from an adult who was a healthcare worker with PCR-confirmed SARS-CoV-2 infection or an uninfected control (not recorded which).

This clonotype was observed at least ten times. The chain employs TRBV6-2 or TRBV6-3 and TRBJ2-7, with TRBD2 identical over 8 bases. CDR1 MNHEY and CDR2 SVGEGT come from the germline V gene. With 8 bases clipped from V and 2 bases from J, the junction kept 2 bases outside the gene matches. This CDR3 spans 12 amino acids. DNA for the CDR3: TGTGCCAGCGACGGGGGGGCCTACGAGCAGTACTTC. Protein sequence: CASDGGAYEQYF.

In nucleotides, the CDR3 is TGTGCCAGCTCCTTTCCTTACACTGAAGCTTTCTTT. Translated: CASSFPYTEAFF. The chain has TRBV7-2 and TRBJ1-1, with D unclear. CDR1 SGHTA and CDR2 FQGNSA come from the germline V gene. The V end was cut by 8 bases, the J end by 3 bases, with 10 bases between. This CDR3 comprises 12 residues.

CDR3 nucleotides: TGCGCCAGCAGCTTGGCCAAGGGGTCGGCAGATACGCAGTATTTT. Amino acids: CASSLAKGSADTQYF. The gene calls are TRBV5-1 and TRBJ2-3; weak D call: TRBD1 (5 bases). Germline V lookup: CDR1 SGHRS, CDR2 YFSETQ. Trimming stripped 0 bases from V and 4 bases from J, with 12 bases between. The CDR3 is 15 residues long.

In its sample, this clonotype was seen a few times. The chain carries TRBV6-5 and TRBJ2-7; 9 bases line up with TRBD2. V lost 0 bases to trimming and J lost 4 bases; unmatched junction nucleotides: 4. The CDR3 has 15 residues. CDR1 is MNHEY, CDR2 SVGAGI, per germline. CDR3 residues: CASSYSAGGLYEQYF. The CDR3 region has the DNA TGTGCCAGCAGTTACTCAGCGGGAGGCTTGTACGAGCAGTACTTC.

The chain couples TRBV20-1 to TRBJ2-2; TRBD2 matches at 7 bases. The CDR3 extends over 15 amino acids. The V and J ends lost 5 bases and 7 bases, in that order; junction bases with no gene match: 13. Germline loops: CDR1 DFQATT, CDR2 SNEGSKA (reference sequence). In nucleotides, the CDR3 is TGCAGTGCTTATCCAGCGGGAAGTGCTGACGGGGAGCTGTTTTTT. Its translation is CSAYPAGSADGELFF.

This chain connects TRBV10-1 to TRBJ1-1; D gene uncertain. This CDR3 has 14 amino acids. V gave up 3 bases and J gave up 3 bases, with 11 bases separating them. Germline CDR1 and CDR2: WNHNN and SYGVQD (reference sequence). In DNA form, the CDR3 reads TGCGCCAGCAGTGATGGAGGGATGGACACTGAAGCTTTCTTT. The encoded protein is CASSDGGMDTEAFF.

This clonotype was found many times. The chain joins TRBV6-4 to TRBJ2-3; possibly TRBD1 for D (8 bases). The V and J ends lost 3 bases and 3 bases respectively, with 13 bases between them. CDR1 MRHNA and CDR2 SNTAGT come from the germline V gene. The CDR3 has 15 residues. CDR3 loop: CASSEGQGGTDTQYF. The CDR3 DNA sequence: TGTGCCAGCAGTGAAGGACAGGGAGGGACAGATACGCAGTATTTT.

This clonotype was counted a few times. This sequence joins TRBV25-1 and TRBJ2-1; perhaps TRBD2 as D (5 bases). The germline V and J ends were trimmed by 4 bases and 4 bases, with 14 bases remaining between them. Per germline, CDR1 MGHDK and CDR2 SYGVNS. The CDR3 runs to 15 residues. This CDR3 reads CASSVGLAEYNEQFF. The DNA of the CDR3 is TGTGCCAGCAGTGTCGGGCTAGCCGAATACAATGAGCAGTTCTTC.

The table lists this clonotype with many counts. This CDR3 is CSAGHPGLAGPEQFF. The DNA of the CDR3 is TGCAGTGCTGGCCACCCGGGACTAGCGGGGCCTGAGCAGTTCTTC. V is TRBV20-1 and J is TRBJ2-1; 13 positions agree with TRBD2. From germline, CDR1 is DFQATT and CDR2 SNEGSKA (reference sequence). Trimming removed 5 bases from V and 9 bases from J; junction bases left unmatched: 10. The CDR3 contains 15 residues.

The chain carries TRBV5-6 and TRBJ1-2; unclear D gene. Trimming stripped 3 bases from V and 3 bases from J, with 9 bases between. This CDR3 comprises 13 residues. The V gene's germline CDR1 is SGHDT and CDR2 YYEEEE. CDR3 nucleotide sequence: TGTGCCAGCAGCTCCGGACTGGACTATGGCTACACCTTC. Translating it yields CASSSGLDYGYTF. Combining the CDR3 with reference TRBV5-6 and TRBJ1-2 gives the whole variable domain DAGVTQSPTHLIKTRGQQVTLRCSPKSGHDTVSWYQQALGQGPQFIFQYYEEEERQRGNFPDRFSGHQFPNYSSELNVNALLLGDSALYLCASSSGLDYGYTFGSGTRLTVV.

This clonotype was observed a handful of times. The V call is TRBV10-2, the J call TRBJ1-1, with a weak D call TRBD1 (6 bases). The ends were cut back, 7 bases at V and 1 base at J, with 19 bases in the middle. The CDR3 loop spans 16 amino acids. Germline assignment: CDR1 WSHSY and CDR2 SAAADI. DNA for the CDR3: TGCGCCAGCAAACGACAGGCCACCGCTCAGAACACTGAAGCTTTCTTT. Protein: CASKRQATAQNTEAFF.

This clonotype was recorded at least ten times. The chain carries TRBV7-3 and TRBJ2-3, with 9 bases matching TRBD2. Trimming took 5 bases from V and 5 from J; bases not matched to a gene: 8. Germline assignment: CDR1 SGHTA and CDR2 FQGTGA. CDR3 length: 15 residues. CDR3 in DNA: TGTGCCAGCAGCCTTAGCGGGAGTGAGGGAGATACGCAGTATTTT. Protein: CASSLSGSEGDTQYF.

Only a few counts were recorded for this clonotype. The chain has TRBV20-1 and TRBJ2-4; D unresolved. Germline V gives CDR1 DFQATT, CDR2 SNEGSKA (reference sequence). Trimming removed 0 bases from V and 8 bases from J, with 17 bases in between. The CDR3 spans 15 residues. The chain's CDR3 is CSARDPRSGGDIQYF. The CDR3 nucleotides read TGCAGTGCTAGAGATCCTCGCTCGGGCGGCGACATTCAGTACTTC.

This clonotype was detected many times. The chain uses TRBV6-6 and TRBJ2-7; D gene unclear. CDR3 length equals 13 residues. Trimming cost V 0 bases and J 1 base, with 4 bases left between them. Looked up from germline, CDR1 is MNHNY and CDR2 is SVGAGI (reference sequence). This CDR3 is CASSYSGSYEQYF. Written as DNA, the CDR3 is TGTGCCAGCAGTTACTCCGGTTCCTACGAGCAGTACTTC.